The next 9 T cell receptor beta chains were all read from a single sample in a study of regulatory T cells in long-lasting Graves disease (dated by TCRdb to about 2021). Libraries came from multiplex PCR. Sequenced on an Illumina HiSeq 4000. iRepertoire HTBI primers and Arm-PCR amplification of CDR3 regions were used to construct TCR beta libraries. Clones were called with MiXCR by TCRdb after fastp trimmed the public reads at Q25, and only in-frame beta chains were retained. Identical CDR3 proteins give one entry, which carries the most common genes and DNA. This sample comprises around 400,000 distinct CDR3 sequences, 23% of them detected only once. The biggest ten clones account for about a quarter of the sample. The sample's time point label, in plain terms: persistent/refractory GD, antithyroid drugs over 5 years with positive TRAb. For both TCR sequencing and RNA sequencing, RNA was extracted from PBMCs in TRIzol.

The sequencing used peripheral blood mononuclear cells (PBMCs), collected when the disease was refractory, from a patient treated with antithyroid drugs. All receptors derive from a female donor with Graves disease.

This clonotype was observed a few times. The chain links TRBV29-1 to TRBJ1-1, with 7 bases that match TRBD1. Germline CDR1 and CDR2: SQVTM and ANQGSEA. The CDR3 has 13 amino acids. Trimming removed 6 bases from V and 2 bases from J; junction bases left unmatched: 6. The CDR3 spells CSVRYRGNTEAFF. CDR3 DNA sequence: TGCAGCGTCCGCTACAGGGGTAACACTGAAGCTTTCTTT.

This clonotype was picked up a small number of times. The V call is TRBV7-9, the J call TRBJ1-1; D perhaps matches TRBD1 (6 bases). Trimming removed 5 bases at V and 10 bases at J, with 17 bases between. The CDR3 runs to 13 residues. The germline V gene encodes CDR1 SEHNR and CDR2 FQNEAQ (reference sequence). The CDR3 is CASSPGQSSPAFF. CDR3 DNA: TGTGCCAGCAGCCCTGGACAGTCCTCCCCAGCTTTCTTT.

This chain connects TRBV5-1 to TRBJ1-5, with D uncertain. Looked up from germline, CDR1 is SGHRS and CDR2 is YFSETQ. The V gene lost 4 bases and the J gene lost 2 bases, with 13 bases spanning the gap. This CDR3 has 15 residues. Written as DNA, the CDR3 is TGCGCCAGCAGCCCAGATGGGCAGCGCAATCAGCCCCAGCATTTT. As protein: CASSPDGQRNQPQHF.

At least ten counts were recorded for this clonotype. The V call is TRBV7-2, the J call TRBJ2-7, with TRBD2 matching 7 bases. V was clipped by 5 bases and J by 4 bases; unmatched bases: 11. The CDR3 contains 15 residues. Germline CDR1 is SGHTA and CDR2 is FQGNSA. This chain's CDR3 is CASSPGLPSGYEQYF. CDR3 in DNA: TGTGCCAGCAGCCCTGGACTACCTAGCGGTTACGAGCAGTACTTC. The complete variable domain, with remaining parts taken from reference TRBV7-2 and TRBJ2-7, reads GAGVSQSPSNKVTEKGKDVELRCDPISGHTALYWYRQSLGQGLEFLIYFQGNSAPDKSGLPSDRFSAERTGGSVSTLTIQRTQQEDSAVYLCASSPGLPSGYEQYFGPGTRLTVT.

This clonotype was detected ten times or more. The gene calls are TRBV20-1 and TRBJ1-1; D unresolved. This CDR3 is 11 amino acids long. Germline V gene lookup returns CDR1 DFQATT and CDR2 SNEGSKA (reference sequence). Trimming stripped 3 bases from V and 4 bases from J, with 6 bases between. The chain's CDR3 is CSASSLTEAFF. CDR3 in DNA: TGCAGTGCTAGCAGTCTCACTGAAGCTTTCTTT.

The chain couples TRBV5-1 to TRBJ2-3, with 12 bases aligning to TRBD2. V lost 1 base to trimming and J lost 4 bases; unmatched junction nucleotides: 7. The CDR3 has 17 residues. Germline CDR1 SGHRS, CDR2 YFSETQ. Written as DNA, the CDR3 is TGCGCCAGCAGCTTGTACCCGACTAGCGGGAGACCAGATACGCAGTATTTT. Translated, it gives CASSLYPTSGRPDTQYF.

This chain's CDR3 is CASRLAGAPADEQYF. CDR3 DNA: TGTGCCAGCAGGCTAGCGGGAGCCCCAGCAGACGAGCAGTACTTC. V is TRBV3-1 and J is TRBJ2-7; 10 positions match TRBD2. Germline CDR1 reads LGHDT; CDR2 reads YNNKEL (reference sequence). Germline trimming cut 6 bases from V and 5 bases from J; bases unmatched to any gene: 10. The CDR3 has 15 residues.

This CDR3 is CASSSESSTGELFF. CDR3 DNA: TGTGCCAGCTCAAGCGAGAGTAGCACCGGGGAGCTGTTTTTT. The chain recombines TRBV18 with TRBJ2-2; no firm D call. The germline V gene has CDR1 KGHSH and CDR2 LQKENI. This CDR3 has 14 amino acids. V lost 5 bases to trimming and J lost 4 bases, with 11 bases between them. The full variable domain, completed using reference TRBV18 and TRBJ2-2, is NAGVMQNPRHLVRRRGQEARLRCSPMKGHSHVYWYRQLPEEGLKFMVYLQKENIIDESGMPKERFSAEFPKEGPSILRIQQVVRGDSAAYFCASSSESSTGELFFGEGSRLTVL.

Note on this clonotype: A clone one base away is much larger, so this may be a read error. The rearrangement links TRBV7-7 to TRBJ2-5; TRBD1 or TRBD2 may be the D gene (5 bases each). Germline V gene data show CDR1 as SSHAT and CDR2 as FNYEAQ (reference sequence). CDR3 length: 14 amino acids. The CDR3 spells CVSSIDEGRETQYF. Here the CDR3 DNA reads TGTGTTAGCAGCATAGACGAGGGGCGAGAGACCCAGTACTTC.